These T cell receptor beta chains were read from a single sample in a study of T cell repertoires in cytomegalovirus infection. TCRdb processed the reads anew with MiXCR; each CDR3 protein has one entry. The profile shows about 120,000 distinct CDR3 sequences, around a tenth of them singletons. No antigen is known for these receptors. Sequenced: PBMCs, sequenced either directly or after in vitro stimulation (not recorded which). Source of these receptors: a human donor in good health (CMV status not recorded). Some clones in this sample may be carry-over from other donors' samples. Each CDR3 is given with its conserved first and last residue. A D gene is named only where the DNA matches it firmly. Rows give clone size only sometimes, using once, few, many, or a class for an expanded clone.

j_call	clone_size	d_call	v_call	cdr3_nt	cdr3_aa
TRBJ1-2	few	TRBD1	TRBV29-1	TGCAGCGTTTCAGACAGGGGAAACTATGGCTACACCTTC	CSVSDRGNYGYTF
TRBJ2-1	NA	NA	TRBV7-2	TGTGCCAGCAGCTTAGGGGCTAGCAGAAATGAGCAGTTCTTC	CASSLGASRNEQFF
TRBJ2-5	many	TRBD2	TRBV7-3	TGTGCCAGCAGCCGATCTAGCGGGAGAAGGGAGACCCAGTACTTC	CASSRSSGRRETQYF
TRBJ2-7	few	TRBD1	TRBV7-2	TGTGCCAGCAGCCCCACAGGGGACCGCACCGCCGAGCAGTACTTC	CASSPTGDRTAEQYF
TRBJ1-2	many	TRBD1	TRBV27	TGTGCCAGCAGTTTTACCGGGACAGGGAGTGGTGGCTACACCTTC	CASSFTGTGSGGYTF
TRBJ2-1	many	NA	TRBV7-3	TGTGCCAGCAGCCCCGGGACAACTAGCCATGAGCAGTTCTTC	CASSPGTTSHEQFF
TRBJ2-1	many	NA	TRBV7-8	TGTGCCAGCAGCTTAGGGGCGGTCGCCGGGGAGCAGTTCTTC	CASSLGAVAGEQFF
TRBJ2-7	many	TRBD2	TRBV7-6	TGTGCCAGCAGCTTAGCAACTAGCGGCGCATGGGACTTC	CASSLATSGAWDF
TRBJ2-1	many	TRBD2	TRBV7-8	TGTGCCAGCAGCCTTAGCGGGAGGTACAATGAGCAGTTCTTC	CASSLSGRYNEQFF
TRBJ2-5	NA	NA	TRBV7-2	TGTGCCAGCAGCTTAGCTCGGAGGAGCGTTGGGTCTGGAGAGACCCAGTACTTC	CASSLARRSVGSGETQYF
TRBJ2-1	NA	TRBD2	TRBV7-8	TGTGCCAGCAGTTCGGAGGCTAGCGGGATTCGTAATGAGCAGTTCTTC	CASSSEASGIRNEQFF
TRBJ1-5	many	NA	TRBV28	TGTGCCAGCAGTTTCTTCTATTACAAGAACAATCAGCCCCAGCATTTT	CASSFFYYKNNQPQHF
TRBJ1-5	many	NA	TRBV5-4	TGTGCCAGCAGCTTGGGAGGGAGTGAAAGCAATCAGCCCCAGCATTTT	CASSLGGSESNQPQHF
TRBJ1-5	NA	NA	TRBV12-3/TRBV12-4	TGTGCCAGCAGTTTAAGCTCTGCGAGCAATCAGCCCCAGCATTTT	CASSLSSASNQPQHF
TRBJ1-4	many	NA	TRBV4-1	TGCGCCAGCAGCCAACCAACAGGGGAAAAACTGTTTTTT	CASSQPTGEKLFF
TRBJ1-5	many	NA	TRBV10-3	TGTGCCATCAGCCCCTTGGCGGATCAGCCCCAGCATTTT	CAISPLADQPQHF
TRBJ2-7	NA	TRBD2	TRBV28	TGTGCCAGCACCCTGGGGGGAGGGTTCTACGAGCAGTACTTC	CASTLGGGFYEQYF
TRBJ2-2	many	TRBD1	TRBV7-2	TGTGCCAGCAGCATCCGGGACAGACGTACCGGGGAGCTGTTTTTT	CASSIRDRRTGELFF
TRBJ1-1	many	NA	TRBV28	TGTGCCAGCAGGGGACGGCCTGAAGCTTTCTTT	CASRGRPEAFF
TRBJ2-5	NA	NA	TRBV7-9	TGTGCCAGCACCCTACTCGGGACCCCCGGGGAGACCCAGTACTTC	CASTLLGTPGETQYF
TRBJ1-3	many	NA	TRBV7-8	TGTGCCAGCAGCTTAGTATCTGAAAACTCTGGAAACACCATATATTTT	CASSLVSENSGNTIYF
TRBJ2-1	NA	NA	TRBV7-6	TGTGCCAGCAGCCCACCTCTGACAGGCCATCTTCCATTCTTC	CASSPPLTGHLPFF
TRBJ2-7	many	TRBD1	TRBV10-3	TGTGCCATCAGAGGGACAGGAGGTTACGAGCAGTACTTC	CAIRGTGGYEQYF
TRBJ1-1	NA	NA	TRBV2	TGTGCCAGTACCCAAAACGAGAACACTGAAGCTTTCTTT	CASTQNENTEAFF
TRBJ2-3	many	TRBD2	TRBV28	TGTGCCAGCAGTTTGCGACTAGCGGGAGGTACGCAGTATTTT	CASSLRLAGGTQYF
TRBJ2-1	few	NA	TRBV28	TGTGCCAGCACCGAACGCTGGGGGCGGGACTTCCAGTTCTTC	CASTERWGRDFQFF
TRBJ2-3	many	NA	TRBV7-9	TGTGCCAGCAAAGCGCCTAGCACAGATACGCAGTATTTT	CASKAPSTDTQYF
TRBJ2-2	many	TRBD2	TRBV6-1	TGTGCCAGCAAAGAAGAGACGGGACTAGCGGGAGATAAAGCCGGGGAGCTGTTTTTT	CASKEETGLAGDKAGELFF
TRBJ2-3	many	TRBD2	TRBV7-2	TGTGCCAGCAGCTTTAGATCACCGACTAGCGGAGGCACAGATACGCAGTATTTT	CASSFRSPTSGGTDTQYF
TRBJ2-1	few	NA	TRBV7-2	TGTGCCAGCAGCCCAAACCACATGCAGTTCTTC	CASSPNHMQFF
TRBJ2-3	many	NA	TRBV24-1	TGTGCCACCAGTGATTTGCAAACGGGCCGCACAGATACGCAGTATTTT	CATSDLQTGRTDTQYF
TRBJ2-2	few	NA	TRBV6-2/TRBV6-3	TGTGCCAGCAGTTACGGGCCGGGCGGGGAGCTGTTTTTT	CASSYGPGGELFF
TRBJ2-1	many	NA	TRBV7-2	TGTGCCAGCACCCGACGGGCGAACGTGGGCTACAATGAGCAGTTCTTC	CASTRRANVGYNEQFF
TRBJ1-5	many	NA	TRBV7-2	TGTGCCAGCAGCTTAGAGCACCCTCGGGCCCAGCATTTT	CASSLEHPRAQHF
TRBJ2-1	many	NA	TRBV5-4	TGTGCCAGCAGCGGAGGGGGTTGGGGTGAGCAGTTCTTC	CASSGGGWGEQFF
TRBJ2-1	NA	NA	TRBV28	TGTGCCAGCAGCCCAATGCGGGGTCGTGAGCAGTTCTTC	CASSPMRGREQFF
TRBJ1-2	NA	TRBD1	TRBV20-1	TGCAGTGCTAGGGGGACAGTCTATGGCTACACCTTC	CSARGTVYGYTF
TRBJ2-3	many	TRBD2	TRBV7-2	TGTGCCAGCAGCCTTAGCGGGAGAAGGGCAGATACGCAGTATTTT	CASSLSGRRADTQYF
TRBJ2-7	few	TRBD2	TRBV20-1	TGCAGTGCTAGAGAAGGACTAGCGGGATACTACGAGCAGTACTTC	CSAREGLAGYYEQYF
TRBJ1-1	few	NA	TRBV6-2/TRBV6-3	TGTGCCAGCAACGACCCCAGGGGACAGAACACTGAAGCTTTCTTT	CASNDPRGQNTEAFF
TRBJ2-2	many	NA	TRBV12-3/TRBV12-4	TGTGCCAATACCGGATTGAACACCGGGGAGCTGTTTTTT	CANTGLNTGELFF